This T cell receptor beta chain was sequenced in a study of OX40 agonist ivuxolimab in advanced cancers. Study summary: The dose of intravenous ivuxolimab that patients received every 2 weeks ranged from 0.01 to 10 mg/kg. Cohort: about 80% men, mean age roughly 60, aged roughly 23 to 90. Overall study findings and caveats: The study found that CD8+ T cells averaged more expanded clones than CD4+.

As to this clone: The antigen remains unidentified.

Peripheral blood came from all dose cohorts at three timepoints. The CDR3 runs 14 residues. Germline V lookup: CDR1 GTSNPN, CDR2 SVGIG (reference sequence). V dropped 7 bases and J dropped 1; count of bases not matched to a gene: 6. Measured with immunoSEQ multiplex PCR; TCRdb has only the in-frame clones, and not every one. The sample consists of tens of thousands of clones, almost 85% of them appearing once. The rearrangement links TRBV30 to TRBJ2-2; 7 bases map to TRBD1. This specimen consisted of CD4+ or CD8+ T cells sorted from blood, obtained in a trial of the OX40 agonist ivuxolimab. The sequence came from an adult with an advanced solid tumor such as melanoma, head and neck, liver or kidney cancer. The CDR3 region is CASPGQLNTGELFF. CDR3 DNA: TGTGCCTCACCGGGACAGCTGAACACCGGGGAGCTGTTTTTT.